A single sample gave rise to the 31 T cell receptor beta chains below, sequenced in a study of blood T cell repertoires in COVID-19. Using immunoSEQ multiplex PCR, the repertoire was profiled, and TCRdb retains in-frame clones only, with some absent. This table holds over 80,000 clones, 85% to 95% found once. Material for sequencing was peripheral blood. These receptors came from a man aged 55 to 69 with acute or convalescent COVID-19.

This chain links TRBV6-5 with TRBJ2-3, with TRBD2 matching over 9 bases. The CDR3 has 15 residues. V was clipped by 6 bases and J by 8 bases; unmatched bases: 12. Germline V gene lookup returns CDR1 MNHEY and CDR2 SVGAGI. The CDR3 is CASRQSGTSRGTQYF. CDR3 coding DNA: TGTGCCAGCAGACAGTCCGGGACTAGCAGAGGTACGCAGTATTTT.

The chain couples TRBV11-3 to TRBJ2-1; TRBD1 agrees at 7 bases. Germline V gene data show CDR1 as SGHNT and CDR2 as YENEEA. V shed 3 bases and J 5 bases; nucleotides not matched to a gene: 19. The CDR3 is made up of 19 amino acids. The CDR3 sequence: CASSFGEYKLDRPHNEQFF. CDR3 sequence (DNA): TGTGCCAGCAGCTTTGGGGAGTATAAACTGGACAGGCCTCACAATGAGCAGTTCTTC.

CDR3 sequence (DNA): TGTGCCAGCAGCTGGAGCTCCTATAATTCACCCCTCCACTTT. Its protein product is CASSWSSYNSPLHF. The chain links TRBV27 to TRBJ1-6; D not certain. Germline V gives CDR1 MNHEY, CDR2 SMNVEV (reference sequence). The CDR3 extends over 14 amino acids. The V and J ends lost 6 bases and 0 bases respectively, with 6 bases between them.

This clone was picked up one time. The gene calls are TRBV7-2 and TRBJ2-6; 7 nucleotides agree with TRBD1. The CDR3 covers 18 residues. Trimming took 2 bases from V and 2 from J; bases not matched to a gene: 9. Germline V CDR1 and CDR2: SGHTA, FQGNSA. The CDR3 DNA reads TGTGCCAGCAGCTTAAGAGGGGGCGAATTGGCTGGGGCCAACGTCCTGACTTTC. Amino acid sequence: CASSLRGGELAGANVLTF.

The chain employs TRBV7-2 and TRBJ2-7; 9 bases line up with TRBD2. V trimming: 3 bases; J trimming: 4 bases; junction bases outside the gene matches: 1. Germline-derived CDR1 and CDR2 are SGHTA and FQGNSA. CDR3 length: 13 residues. The CDR3 coding sequence is TGTGCCAGCAGCTTTAGCGGGAGTTACGAGCAGTACTTC. Its translation: CASSFSGSYEQYF.

Only a few counts were recorded for this clone. This chain links TRBV4-2 with TRBJ1-1; D is unclear. Germline V gene data show CDR1 as LGHNA and CDR2 as YNFKEQ. V shed 4 bases and J shed 4 bases, with 10 bases lying between them. This CDR3 region has 13 residues. The CDR3 nucleotides are TGTGCCAGCAGCCCAGATTTGCGCACTGAAGCTTTCTTT. Encoded protein: CASSPDLRTEAFF.

The chain combines TRBV10-3 with TRBJ2-2; no clear D. The germline V gene encodes CDR1 ENHRY and CDR2 SYGVKD. The CDR3 is made up of 15 amino acids. V shed 8 bases and J shed 4 bases, with 17 bases lying between them. The CDR3 reads CAIYYKKASTGELFF. The CDR3 DNA reads TGTGCCATCTACTATAAAAAGGCCAGCACCGGGGAGCTGTTTTTT.

The CDR3 coding sequence is TGTGCCAGCAGGATCGGGACAGGGACAGATACGCAGTATTTT. Translation gives CASRIGTGTDTQYF. The rearrangement links TRBV6-5 to TRBJ2-3; 9 bases match TRBD1. Germline loops: CDR1 MNHEY, CDR2 SVGAGI. CDR3 length equals 14 residues. The V and J ends lost 6 bases and 3 bases, in that order; junction bases with no gene match: 4.

This sequence joins TRBV28 and TRBJ2-3, with 15 nucleotides matching TRBD2. V was clipped by 3 bases and J by 5 bases; unmatched bases: 3. The V gene's germline CDR1 is MDHEN and CDR2 SYDVKM. This CDR3 is built from 16 residues. The CDR3 bases are TGTGCCAGCAGTTTGGGGACTAGCGGGAGGCTAGATACGCAGTATTTT. This encodes CASSLGTSGRLDTQYF.

The chain recombines TRBV10-1 with TRBJ2-7; a weak D match, TRBD2 (6 bases). The V gene lost 4 bases and the J gene lost 2 bases, with 12 bases spanning the gap. Germline V gene lookup returns CDR1 WNHNN and CDR2 SYGVQD (reference sequence). CDR3 length: 14 residues. This CDR3 reads CASSGGTAAYEQYF. The CDR3 nucleotides read TGCGCCAGCAGTGGCGGGACCGCGGCCTACGAGCAGTACTTC.

This clone showed up just a few times. Written as DNA, the CDR3 is TGTGCCAGCAGCTTGGACAGGGAACGAGGTTCACCCCTCCACTTT. Protein sequence: CASSLDRERGSPLHF. The rearrangement uses TRBV7-2 and TRBJ1-6, with 8 positions matching TRBD1. The CDR3 is 15 residues long. Germline V gene lookup returns CDR1 SGHTA and CDR2 FQGNSA. J was trimmed by 9 bases and V by 3 bases; bases with no gene match: 7.

This clone was found a few times. V and J are TRBV6-1 and TRBJ2-4; possibly TRBD1 for D (6 bases). V shed 3 bases and J shed 1 base, with 10 bases lying between them. There are 15 residues in the CDR3. CDR1 is MNHNS, CDR2 SASEGT, per germline. The CDR3 coding sequence is TGTGCCAGCAGTGACCCAGGGGTGGCCAAAAACATTCAGTACTTC. Protein sequence: CASSDPGVAKNIQYF.

The sample holds one count of this clone. CDR3 sequence (DNA): TGTGCCAGCAGACCACAGGGGCTAAACCTCCAGGCGTACCAAGAGACCCAGTACTTC. Protein sequence: CASRPQGLNLQAYQETQYF. V usage is TRBV7-9 and J usage is TRBJ2-5, with TRBD1 matching 7 bases. Germline trimming cut 6 bases from V and 0 bases from J; bases unmatched to any gene: 19. Looked up from germline, CDR1 is SEHNR and CDR2 is FQNEAQ (reference sequence). This CDR3 region has 19 residues. The whole variable domain, remainder taken from reference TRBV7-9 and TRBJ2-5, is DTGVSQNPRHKITKRGQNVTFRCDPISEHNRLYWYRQTLGQGPEFLTYFQNEAQLEKSRLLSDRFSAERPKGSFSTLEIQRTEQGDSAMYLCASRPQGLNLQAYQETQYFGPGTRLLVL.

V usage is TRBV11-2 and J usage is TRBJ2-7; D gene unclear. From germline, CDR1 is SGHAT and CDR2 FQNNGV. The CDR3 extends over 13 amino acids. Trimming cost V 3 bases and J 1 base, with 7 bases left between them. DNA of the CDR3: TGTGCCAGCAGCTTGGCAGGATCCTACGAGCAGTACTTC. Protein sequence: CASSLAGSYEQYF.

The rearrangement uses TRBV5-8 and TRBJ1-4; D is unclear. Trimming took 0 bases from V and 0 from J, leaving 9 bases between them. CDR3 length: 16 amino acids. Germline values: CDR1 SGHTS, CDR2 YDEGEE. In DNA form, the CDR3 reads TGTGCCAGCAGCTTGGGACAACCTTCAACTAATGAAAAACTGTTTTTT. Translated, it gives CASSLGQPSTNEKLFF. Based on the CDR3 plus reference TRBV5-8 and TRBJ1-4, the full variable domain is EAGVTQSPTHLIKTRGQQATLRCSPISGHTSVYWYQQALGLGLQFLLWYDEGEERNRGNFPPRFSGRQFPNYSSELNVNALELEDSALYLCASSLGQPSTNEKLFFGSGTQLSVL.

Concerning this clone itself: The sample carries other DNA sequences with the same CDR3. This chain connects TRBV6-5 to TRBJ1-2; TRBD1 agrees at 8 bases. The CDR3 runs 13 residues. V shed 6 bases and J 4 bases; nucleotides not matched to a gene: 4. Looked up from germline, CDR1 is MNHEY and CDR2 is SVGAGI. DNA for the CDR3: TGTGCCAGCAGCCCCGACAGGGGCTATGGCTACACCTTC. This codes for CASSPDRGYGYTF.

This clone was recorded once. The chain uses TRBV2 and TRBJ1-5, with TRBD1 matching 9 bases. Germline CDR1 is SNHLY and CDR2 is FYNNEI. The CDR3 has 15 amino acids. The J segment lost 8 bases and the V segment lost 4 bases, leaving 9 bases of the junction unmatched. Here the CDR3 reads CASSATGQGREPQHF. The CDR3, as DNA: TGTGCCAGCAGTGCCACTGGACAGGGGAGGGAGCCCCAGCATTTT.

This chain connects TRBV9 to TRBJ1-5, with 7 bases lining up with TRBD1. The V gene's germline CDR1 is SGDLS and CDR2 YYNGEE. Trimming cost V 4 bases and J 7 bases; bases outside gene matches: 11. The CDR3 is made up of 15 amino acids. The CDR3 bases are TGTGCCAGCAGCAAAACCGGGACAGTCGGCCAGCCCCAGCATTTT. It translates to CASSKTGTVGQPQHF. Full variable domain (missing parts from reference TRBV9 and TRBJ1-5): DSGVTQTPKHLITATGQRVTLRCSPRSGDLSVYWYQQSLDQGLQFLIQYYNGEERAKGNILERFSAQQFPDLHSELNLSSLELGDSALYFCASSKTGTVGQPQHFGDGTRLSIL.

This rearrangement joins TRBV24-1 to TRBJ1-3; maybe TRBD1 (6 bases). This CDR3 contains 20 residues. V lost 0 bases and J 0 bases, leaving 20 bases between the germline ends. The V gene's germline CDR1 is KGHDR and CDR2 SFDVKD. The CDR3 nucleotides are TGTGCCACCAGTGATTTGCAACGAGGAGCAGGGGCCTACTCTGGAAACACCATATATTTT. It encodes CATSDLQRGAGAYSGNTIYF.

This clone was observed a single time. This chain uses TRBV24-1 with TRBJ2-1; D ambiguous. CDR3 length equals 11 residues. CDR1 and CDR2 (germline): KGHDR, SFDVKD. V was cut by 9 bases and J by 9 bases, with 11 bases left in between. CDR3 DNA sequence: TGTGCCACCCGCTCGAGAGGTGAGCAGTTCTTC. This encodes CATRSRGEQFF.

There are a few counts of this clone. The chain joins TRBV30 to TRBJ1-2; D remains unclear. V gave up 1 base and J gave up 6 bases, with 12 bases separating them. Per the germline V gene, CDR1 is GTSNPN and CDR2 is SVGIG (reference sequence). CDR3 length: 13 residues. This chain's CDR3 is CAWSAVPRDGYTF. The DNA for the CDR3 is TGTGCCTGGAGTGCCGTCCCGCGGGATGGCTACACCTTC.

The gene calls are TRBV14 and TRBJ2-3; possible D gene TRBD1, 5 bases. Per germline, CDR1 SGHDN and CDR2 FVKESK. The CDR3 runs to 16 residues. V was shortened by 3 bases and J by 6 bases, with 19 bases between the two germline ends. This chain's CDR3 is CASSHLPGARGDTQYF. For the CDR3, the DNA is TGTGCCAGCAGCCATTTACCGGGCGCAAGGGGTGATACGCAGTATTTT.

V gene TRBV5-1 combines with J gene TRBJ2-1; no definite D call. CDR3 size: 12 residues. The V gene lost 3 bases and the J gene lost 15 bases, with 16 bases spanning the gap. CDR1 and CDR2 (germline): SGHRS, YFSETQ. The CDR3 sequence is CASSSPSEIPFF. The DNA of the CDR3 is TGCGCCAGCAGCTCTCCGAGTGAGATTCCGTTCTTC.

The gene calls are TRBV11-3 and TRBJ1-3; D remains unclear. This CDR3 comprises 13 residues. The germline CDR1 and CDR2 sequences are SGHNT and YENEEA. V was trimmed by 2 bases and J by 4 bases, leaving 6 bases between them. The CDR3 sequence is CASSLRGGNTIYF. The CDR3 DNA reads as TGTGCCAGCAGCTTACGCGGCGGAAACACCATATATTTT.

This chain joins TRBV7-2 and TRBJ2-5; the match to TRBD2 covers 10 bases. The V segment lost 5 bases and the J segment 4 bases; nucleotides outside the gene matches: 10. This CDR3 is 16 amino acids long. CDR1 and CDR2 (germline): SGHTA, FQGNSA. CDR3 sequence reads: CASSTHSLAGRETQYF. Here the CDR3 DNA reads TGTGCCAGCAGCACTCATTCACTAGCGGGACGAGAGACCCAGTACTTC.

The rearrangement uses TRBV28 and TRBJ1-4; no clear D gene. This CDR3 is 15 amino acids long. Between the trimmed V and J ends, which lost 5 bases and 3 bases, there was a span of 13 bases. CDR1 is MDHEN and CDR2 is SYDVKM in the germline V gene. In DNA form, the CDR3 reads TGTGCCAGCAGTCTTCCAGGTAGATCTAATGAAAAACTGTTTTTT. Protein product: CASSLPGRSNEKLFF.

V and J are TRBV11-2 and TRBJ2-7, with D possibly being TRBD2 (6 bases). V dropped 5 bases and J dropped 12 bases, with 17 bases sitting between them. The germline gives CDR1 SGHAT, CDR2 FQNNGV. CDR3 length: 12 residues. Written as DNA, the CDR3 is TGTGCCAGCAGCCCGGGAGACCGTTCCCCGTACTTC. Its translation is CASSPGDRSPYF. The full variable domain, with the rest looked up from reference TRBV11-2 and TRBJ2-7, is EAGVAQSPRYKIIEKRQSVAFWCNPISGHATLYWYQQILGQGPKLLIQFQNNGVVDDSQLPKDRFSAERLKGVDSTLKIQPAKLEDSAVYLCASSPGDRSPYFGPGTRLTVT.

The chain combines TRBV7-6 with TRBJ2-7; D is ambiguous. Germline assignment: CDR1 SGHVS and CDR2 FNYEAQ. With 5 bases removed from V and 3 bases from J, the gap between germline ends came to 20 bases. The CDR3 spans 16 residues. In DNA, the CDR3 is TGTGCCAGCAGCCCCCTAATAGGCCAGGCGTTCTACGAGCAGTACTTC. Encoded protein: CASSPLIGQAFYEQYF. The variable domain in full, completed from reference TRBV7-6 and TRBJ2-7, reads GAGVSQSPRYKVTKRGQDVALRCDPISGHVSLYWYRQALGQGPEFLTYFNYEAQQDKSGLPNDRFSAERPEGSISTLTIQRTEQRDSAMYRCASSPLIGQAFYEQYFGPGTRLTVT.

This clone was detected only a few times. The rearrangement links TRBV7-2 to TRBJ2-2; 10 bases align to TRBD2. The J segment lost 6 bases and the V segment lost 5 bases, leaving 12 bases of the junction unmatched. The CDR3 has 17 residues. Germline V gives CDR1 SGHTA, CDR2 FQGNSA. CDR3 DNA: TGTGCCAGCAGCACTCAGCTAGCGGGAGTTCAGTCCGGGGAGCTGTTTTTT. It codes for CASSTQLAGVQSGELFF.

The CDR3 DNA is TGCGCCAGCAGCTTGGTGGCTAGCGGGGGTGAGCAGTTCTTC. It translates to CASSLVASGGEQFF. The chain joins TRBV5-1 to TRBJ2-1, with 10 nucleotides matching TRBD2. The CDR3 contains 14 residues. J gave up 9 bases and V 0 bases, and 3 bases lay outside the gene matches. Germline CDR1 is SGHRS and CDR2 is YFSETQ.

CDR3 loop: CASSLDRVGQFF. The CDR3 DNA reads TGTGCCAGCAGCTTGGACAGGGTGGGGCAGTTCTTC. The V gene is TRBV7-2, the J gene TRBJ2-1, with TRBD1 identical over 8 bases. With V trimmed by 3 bases and J by 12 bases, 4 bases remained unmatched. The CDR3 loop spans 12 amino acids. The V gene's germline CDR1 is SGHTA and CDR2 FQGNSA.